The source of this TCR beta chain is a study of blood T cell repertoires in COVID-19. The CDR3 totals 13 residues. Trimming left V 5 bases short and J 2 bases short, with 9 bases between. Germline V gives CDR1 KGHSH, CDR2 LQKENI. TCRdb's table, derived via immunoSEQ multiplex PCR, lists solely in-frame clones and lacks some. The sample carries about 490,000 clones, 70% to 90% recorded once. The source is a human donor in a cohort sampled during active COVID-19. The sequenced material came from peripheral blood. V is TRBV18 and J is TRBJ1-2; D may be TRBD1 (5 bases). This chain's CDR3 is CASSTDRNYGYTF. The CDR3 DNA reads TGTGCCAGCTCAACCGACAGAAACTATGGCTACACCTTC.